One and the same sample provided the 8 T cell receptor beta chains below, sequenced in a study of T cells in Graves' hyperthyroidism and ophthalmopathy. Amplification of TCR beta CDR3 regions was performed using RNA transcripts as template. First-round RT-PCR with HTBI primers amplified the TCR CDR3 region. Each CDR3 protein is one row after TCRdb ran MiXCR on the multiplex PCR reads. The data show hundreds of thousands of distinct CDR3 sequences, roughly 15% seen once. The material sequenced was blood. The source is a man between 18 and 35 years old with Graves' ophthalmopathy.

This clonotype was observed at least ten times. The chain recombines TRBV20-1 with TRBJ2-3; perhaps TRBD2 as D (6 bases). V was shortened by 2 bases and J by 5 bases, with 17 bases between the two germline ends. The CDR3 consists of 15 residues. The V gene's germline CDR1 is DFQATT and CDR2 SNEGSKA (reference sequence). The CDR3 reads CSARPAAGLGDTQYF. For the CDR3, the DNA is TGCAGTGCTAGACCGGCAGCGGGTTTGGGAGATACGCAGTATTTT.

This clonotype has only a few counts. The chain uses TRBV12-3 or TRBV12-4 and TRBJ2-2, with D perhaps matching TRBD2 (6 bases). The germline V and J ends were trimmed by 6 bases and 7 bases, with 12 bases remaining between them. The CDR3 contains 13 residues. CDR3 sequence (DNA): TGTGCCAGCAGGCTGCTCGGGGGCGGGGAGCTGTTTTTT. This encodes CASRLLGGGELFF.

The gene calls are TRBV30 and TRBJ1-2; D perhaps matches TRBD1 (6 bases). Deletions cut 1 base from V and 4 bases from J, with 13 bases between. Germline assignment: CDR1 GTSNPN and CDR2 SVGIG (reference sequence). This CDR3 has 14 residues. The CDR3: CAWSDDRPSYGYTF. CDR3 DNA sequence: TGTGCCTGGAGTGATGACAGGCCCTCCTATGGCTACACCTTC.

Comments on this clonotype: A much larger clone is a single base away; this may be a read error. The chain is built from TRBV11-1 and TRBJ1-6, with D uncertain. V was clipped by 7 bases and J by 14 bases, with 18 bases between them. CDR3 size: 13 residues. Germline values: CDR1 SGHAT, CDR2 FQDESV (reference sequence). CDR3 DNA: TGTGCCAGCAACAAGACAAACCCAGACACCCTCCACTTT. Translation: CASNKTNPDTLHF.

In this sample, this clonotype turned up many times. The chain links TRBV7-9 to TRBJ2-7; tentatively, D is TRBD1 (6 bases). The CDR3 runs to 13 residues. Germline V CDR1 and CDR2: SEHNR, FQNEAQ (reference sequence). With 5 bases removed from V and 8 bases from J, the gap between germline ends came to 16 bases. The CDR3 nucleotides are TGTGCCAGCAGCCCGGGCTCAGGGGAGCAGCAGTACTTC. Translation gives CASSPGSGEQQYF.

V is TRBV12-3 or TRBV12-4 and J is TRBJ1-6; a weak D match, TRBD1 (5 bases). Trimming removed 5 bases at V and 6 bases at J, with 14 bases between. CDR3 length: 15 amino acids. The CDR3 DNA follows: TGTGCCAGCAGTATAGGGACCCTGGGTAATTCACCCCTCCACTTT. It encodes CASSIGTLGNSPLHF.

This clonotype was observed many times. The rearrangement uses TRBV13 and TRBJ2-2, with TRBD1 as a possible D gene (6 bases). Trimming took off 5 bases at V and 1 base at J, with 14 bases between the two ends. CDR3 length: 16 amino acids. Per germline, CDR1 PRHDT and CDR2 FYEKMQ (reference sequence). The CDR3 DNA is TGTGCCAGCAGCCCCGTTTACAGGGAGAACACCGGGGAGCTGTTTTTT. This sequence encodes CASSPVYRENTGELFF.

Ten or more counts support this clonotype. V usage is TRBV6-1 and J usage is TRBJ1-5; D possibly corresponds to TRBD1 (5 bases). The CDR3 runs to 14 residues. Germline CDR1 reads MNHNS; CDR2 reads SASEGT. With 3 bases removed from V and 4 bases from J, the gap between germline ends came to 10 bases. The DNA of the CDR3 is TGTGCCAGCAGTGATAGTGGGGGTAATCAGCCCCAGCATTTT. It translates to CASSDSGGNQPQHF.